This T cell receptor beta chain was recovered during a study of cytomegalovirus exposure and HLA in healthy donors. V lost 4 bases to trimming and J lost 2 bases, with 5 bases between them. The CDR3 length is 12 residues. In germline, CDR1 is SGHDT, CDR2 YYEEEE. Vbeta (60) and Jbeta (13) primers were used in the PCR. Sequencing used immunoSEQ multiplex PCR; TCRdb keeps in-frame clones, though not all of them. Altogether under 150,000 clones are present, approximately 85% being singletons, with the ten largest covering roughly 8.2%. Overall study results and limits: A later analysis reportedly found that, within productive TCRs, an Asian-associated ancestry cluster had fewer N-insertions than the mean observed across the roughly 730 donors.

About this clone itself: Antigen: not known.

V is TRBV5-6 and J is TRBJ2-3; D ambiguous. Input material: PBMCs. The sequence was obtained from a woman between 45 and 65 years old in good health and CMV-seropositive. The chain's CDR3 is CASSPNTDTQYF. The CDR3 DNA is TGTGCCAGCAGCCCAAACACAGATACGCAGTATTTT.